Reported below is one T cell receptor beta chain. Its antigen remains unidentified. Produced via immunoSEQ multiplex PCR; TCRdb's table is partial and in-frame only. The profile shows more than 10,000 clones, approximately 84% of them singletons. This specimen comes from a study of graft-versus-host responses after intestinal transplantation. Study-wide background: Each transplant was multivisceral, liver-intestinal, or isolated intestinal. Induction with anti-thymocyte globulin, then tacrolimus and steroids for about 3 years, was given to all recipients.

The CDR3 length is 11 residues. J lost 12 bases, V lost 7 bases, and 5 bases had no gene match. Per germline, CDR1 SNHLY and CDR2 FYNNEI. Points from the study as a whole: Recipient-marrow GvH clones were detected, some having first appeared in ileum or blood. Early post-transplant HvG declines showed an association with peak circulating GvH clone levels.

The TCR comes from a human patient who received an intestinal transplant, so some T cells may come from the graft donor. The chain employs TRBV2 and TRBJ2-1; 8 bases agree with TRBD1. Sequences were derived from PBMCs, sampled around 320 days after intestinal transplant. The CDR3 region has the DNA TGTGCCAGCATCCAAGGACAGGGGCAGTTCTTC. As protein: CASIQGQGQFF.